The 15 T cell receptor beta chains in this list originate from one sample, sequenced in a study of regulatory T cells in long-lasting Graves disease. Time point given: newly diagnosed GD, antithyroid drugs for less than 3 months. The TCR library was made from RNA extracted from PBMCs. HTBI primers from iRepertoire and Arm-PCR of CDR3 regions yielded the TCR beta libraries. A single record per CDR3 protein comes from TCRdb applying MiXCR to the multiplex PCR reads. The table has hundreds of thousands of distinct CDR3 sequences, roughly 13% seen once; the top ten hold 8.5% to 10%. These data also formed part of another study, on T cells in Graves' hyperthyroidism and ophthalmopathy.

Sequenced here: peripheral blood mononuclear cells (PBMCs), sampled at new diagnosis, from a patient treated with antithyroid drugs. All receptors derive from a young man with Graves disease.

The rearrangement joins TRBV27 to TRBJ2-7; D remains ambiguous. Trimming pared 8 bases from V and 3 bases from J, leaving 14 bases between. There are 13 residues in the CDR3. From germline, CDR1 is MNHEY and CDR2 SMNVEV (reference sequence). The CDR3 region is CASAPRSNYEQYF. The CDR3 DNA reads as TGTGCCAGCGCCCCCCGCTCAAACTACGAGCAGTACTTC.

The chain combines TRBV19 with TRBJ2-5; tentatively, D is TRBD1 (5 bases). V lost 5 bases, J lost 0 bases, and 13 bases lay in between. Germline CDR1 reads LNHDA; CDR2 reads SQIVND (reference sequence). The CDR3 totals 15 residues. CDR3 sequence reads: CASSPQGSYQETQYF. The CDR3 nucleotides read TGTGCCAGTAGTCCGCAGGGTTCGTACCAAGAGACCCAGTACTTC.

The chain links TRBV20-1 to TRBJ2-2; 9 bases align to TRBD2. Looked up from germline, CDR1 is DFQATT and CDR2 is SNEGSKA (reference sequence). V shed 2 bases, J shed 6 bases, and the junction held 4 bases outside the gene matches. CDR3 length equals 14 residues. In DNA, the CDR3 is TGCAGTGCTAGACCCAGCGGGAGGCCCGGGGAGCTGTTTTTT. Its protein is CSARPSGRPGELFF.

This clonotype has ten or more counts. V is TRBV12-3 or TRBV12-4 and J is TRBJ2-1; 7 bases agree with TRBD2. V gave up 6 bases and J gave up 2 bases; unmatched junction bases: 7. The CDR3 sequence is 15 residues long. CDR3 sequence: CASSRLAATYNEQFF. CDR3 bases: TGTGCCAGCAGCAGACTAGCAGCTACCTACAATGAGCAGTTCTTC.

This clonotype was observed at least ten times. The chain has TRBV6-2 or TRBV6-3 and TRBJ2-3; the D call may be TRBD1 or TRBD2 (5 bases each). Germline CDR1 MNHEY, CDR2 SVGEGT. CDR3 length: 14 residues. Deletions cut 8 bases from V and 2 bases from J, with 14 bases between. The CDR3 is CASGGSGHTDTQYF. The CDR3 DNA reads TGTGCCAGCGGGGGATCGGGTCACACAGATACGCAGTATTTT.

V and J are TRBV20-1 and TRBJ1-4; 7 bases fit TRBD1. CDR1 is DFQATT and CDR2 is SNEGSKA in the germline V gene (reference sequence). The CDR3 covers 15 residues. Unmatched junction bases numbered 12, after V lost 3 bases and J lost 8 bases. The CDR3 region has the DNA TGCAGTGCTAGTTCCGCCCGACAGGGCCGGGAAAAACTGTTTTTT. Its protein is CSASSARQGREKLFF.

There are a few counts of this clonotype. The chain carries TRBV20-1 and TRBJ1-3; D remains ambiguous. V was clipped by 3 bases and J by 1 base, with 7 bases between them. The CDR3 loop spans 13 amino acids. Germline-derived CDR1 and CDR2 are DFQATT and SNEGSKA (reference sequence). The CDR3 spells CSARQESGNTIYF. The CDR3, as DNA: TGCAGTGCTAGGCAGGAATCTGGAAACACCATATATTTT.

The gene calls are TRBV19 and TRBJ1-5; perhaps TRBD1 as D (6 bases). CDR1 and CDR2 (germline): LNHDA, SQIVND (reference sequence). This CDR3 region has 16 residues. V gave up 7 bases and J gave up 0 bases, with 16 bases separating them. This CDR3 reads CASTGGGQNSNQPQHF. The DNA of the CDR3 is TGTGCCAGTACTGGGGGGGGACAAAATAGCAATCAGCCCCAGCATTTT.

At least ten counts were recorded for this clonotype. This chain joins TRBV28 and TRBJ2-2; D is unclear. This CDR3 comprises 13 residues. V was trimmed by 10 bases and J by 7 bases, leaving 16 bases between them. Germline values: CDR1 MDHEN, CDR2 SYDVKM. The CDR3, as DNA: TGTGCCACCCTCCCTTGGGCAGGCGGGGAGCTGTTTTTT. This sequence encodes CATLPWAGGELFF.

This clonotype was observed at least ten times. J is TRBJ1-2 and V is TRBV7-2; 7 nucleotides line up with TRBD1. From germline, CDR1 is SGHTA and CDR2 FQGNSA. V dropped 1 base and J dropped 4; count of bases not matched to a gene: 6. The CDR3 covers 15 residues. CDR3 sequence (DNA): TGTGCCAGCAGCTTAGAGGGCAGGGGGACCTATGGCTACACCTTC. Its translation: CASSLEGRGTYGYTF.

This clonotype was counted many times. This chain links TRBV18 with TRBJ2-1; D gene unclear. This CDR3 is built from 11 residues. Germline loops: CDR1 KGHSH, CDR2 LQKENI. V was shortened by 6 bases and J by 8 bases, with 8 bases between the two germline ends. CDR3 amino acids: CASSPRHEQFF. In DNA form, the CDR3 reads TGTGCCAGCTCCCCCCGCCATGAGCAGTTCTTC.

This clonotype has more than one count but fewer than ten. The V call is TRBV10-1, the J call TRBJ2-5; 9 bases map to TRBD2. With 3 bases clipped from V and 4 bases from J, the junction kept 9 bases outside the gene matches. The CDR3 is 16 amino acids. The germline V gene encodes CDR1 WNHNN and CDR2 SYGVQD (reference sequence). The CDR3 region has the DNA TGCGCCAGCAGTGAAGGGACTAGCTTCGATAGAGAGACCCAGTACTTC. It translates to CASSEGTSFDRETQYF.

This clonotype was counted at least ten times. The chain is built from TRBV6-2 or TRBV6-3 and TRBJ2-7; 7 positions match TRBD1. CDR3 length: 17 amino acids. V trimming: 6 bases; J trimming: 3 bases; junction bases outside the gene matches: 17. The germline gives CDR1 MNHEY, CDR2 SVGEGT. CDR3 protein: CASRSTGARARLYEQYF. DNA for the CDR3: TGTGCCAGCAGATCTACAGGGGCCAGGGCTAGGCTCTACGAGCAGTACTTC.

This rearrangement joins TRBV11-3 to TRBJ2-2, with D perhaps matching TRBD1 or TRBD2 (5 bases each). The germline V and J ends were trimmed by 5 bases and 6 bases, with 10 bases remaining between them. Looked up from germline, CDR1 is SGHNT and CDR2 is YENEEA. The CDR3 has 13 residues. CDR3 in DNA: TGTGCCAGCAGCGAACAGGAGGCCGGGGAGCTGTTTTTT. Its protein product is CASSEQEAGELFF.

Points on this clonotype: A much larger clone differs from this one at a single base, so this may be a read error. The chain employs TRBV6-5 and TRBJ2-7; no clear D gene. CDR1 is MNHEY and CDR2 is SVGAGI in the germline V gene. The CDR3 is 16 residues long. DNA of the CDR3: TGTGCCAGCAGTTCCCCAGGAAGCTATAGCTCCTACGAGCGGTACTTC. It is translated as CASSSPGSYSSYERYF.